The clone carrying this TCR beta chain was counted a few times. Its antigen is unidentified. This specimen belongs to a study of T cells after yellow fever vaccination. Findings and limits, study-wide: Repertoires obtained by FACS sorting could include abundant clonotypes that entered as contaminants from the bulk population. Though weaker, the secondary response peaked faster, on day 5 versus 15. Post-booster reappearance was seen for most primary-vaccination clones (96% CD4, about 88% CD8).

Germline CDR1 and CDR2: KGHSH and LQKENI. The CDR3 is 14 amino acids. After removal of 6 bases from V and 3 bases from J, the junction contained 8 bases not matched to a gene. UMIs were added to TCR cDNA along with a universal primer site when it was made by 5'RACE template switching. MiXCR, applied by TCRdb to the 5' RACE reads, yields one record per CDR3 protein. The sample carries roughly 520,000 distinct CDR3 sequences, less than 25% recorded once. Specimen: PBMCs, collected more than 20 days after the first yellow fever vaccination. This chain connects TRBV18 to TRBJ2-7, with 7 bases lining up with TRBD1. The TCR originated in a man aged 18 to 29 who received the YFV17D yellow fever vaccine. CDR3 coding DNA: TGTGCCAGCTCGGCCGGACAGGAGAACTACGAGCAGTACTTC. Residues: CASSAGQENYEQYF.